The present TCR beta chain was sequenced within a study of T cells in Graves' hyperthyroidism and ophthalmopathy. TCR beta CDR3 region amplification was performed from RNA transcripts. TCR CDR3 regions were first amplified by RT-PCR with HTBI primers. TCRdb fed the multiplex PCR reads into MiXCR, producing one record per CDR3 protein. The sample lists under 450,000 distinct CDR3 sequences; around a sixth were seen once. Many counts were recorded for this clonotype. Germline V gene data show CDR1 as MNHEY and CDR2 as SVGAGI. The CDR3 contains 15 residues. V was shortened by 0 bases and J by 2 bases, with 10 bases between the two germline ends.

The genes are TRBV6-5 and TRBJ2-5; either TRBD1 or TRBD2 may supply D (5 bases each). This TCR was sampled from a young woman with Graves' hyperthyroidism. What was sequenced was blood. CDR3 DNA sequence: TGTGCCAGCAGTTACTCGGGATGGGGGCAAGAGACCCAGTACTTC. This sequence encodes CASSYSGWGQETQYF.